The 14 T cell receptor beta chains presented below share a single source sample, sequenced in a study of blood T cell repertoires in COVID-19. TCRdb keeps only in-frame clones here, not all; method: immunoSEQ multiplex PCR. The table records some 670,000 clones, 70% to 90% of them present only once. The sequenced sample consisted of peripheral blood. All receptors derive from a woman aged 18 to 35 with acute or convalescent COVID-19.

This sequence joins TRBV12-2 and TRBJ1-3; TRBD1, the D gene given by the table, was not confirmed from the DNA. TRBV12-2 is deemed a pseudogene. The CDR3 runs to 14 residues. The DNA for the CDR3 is TGTGCAAGTCGCTTAGAAGGGGCTGGAAACACCATATATTTT. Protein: CASRLEGAGNTIYF.

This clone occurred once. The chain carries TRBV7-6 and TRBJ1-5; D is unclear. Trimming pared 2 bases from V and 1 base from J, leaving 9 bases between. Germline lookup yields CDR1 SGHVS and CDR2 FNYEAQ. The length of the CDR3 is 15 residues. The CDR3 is CASSLSGGSNQPQHF. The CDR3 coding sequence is TGTGCCAGCAGCTTAAGCGGCGGGAGCAATCAGCCCCAGCATTTT. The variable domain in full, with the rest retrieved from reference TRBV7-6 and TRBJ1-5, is GAGVSQSPRYKVTKRGQDVALRCDPISGHVSLYWYRQALGQGPEFLTYFNYEAQQDKSGLPNDRFSAERPEGSISTLTIQRTEQRDSAMYRCASSLSGGSNQPQHFGDGTRLSIL.

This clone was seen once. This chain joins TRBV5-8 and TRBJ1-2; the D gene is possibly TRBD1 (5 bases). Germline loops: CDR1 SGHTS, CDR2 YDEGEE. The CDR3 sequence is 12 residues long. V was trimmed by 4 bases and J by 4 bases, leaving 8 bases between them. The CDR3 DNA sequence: TGTGCCAGCAGCCAGGGCCCCTATGGCTACACCTTC. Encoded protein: CASSQGPYGYTF.

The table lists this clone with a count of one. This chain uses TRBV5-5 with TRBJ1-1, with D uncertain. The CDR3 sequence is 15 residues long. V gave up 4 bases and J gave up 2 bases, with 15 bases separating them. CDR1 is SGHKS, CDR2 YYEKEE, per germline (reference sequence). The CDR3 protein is CASSAPLGTNTEAFF. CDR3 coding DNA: TGTGCCAGCAGCGCTCCTCTGGGCACTAACACTGAAGCTTTCTTT.

The DNA for the CDR3 is TGTGCCAGCAGCCGCTTAGGGGACACTGTAGTATCCCTCCACTTT. This codes for CASSRLGDTVVSLHF. This chain links TRBV3-1 (or the pseudogene TRBV3-2) with TRBJ1-6; perhaps TRBD1 as D (6 bases). In germline, CDR1 is LGHDT, CDR2 YNNKEL (reference sequence). There are 15 residues in the CDR3. The V gene lost 4 bases and the J gene lost 14 bases, with 21 bases spanning the gap.

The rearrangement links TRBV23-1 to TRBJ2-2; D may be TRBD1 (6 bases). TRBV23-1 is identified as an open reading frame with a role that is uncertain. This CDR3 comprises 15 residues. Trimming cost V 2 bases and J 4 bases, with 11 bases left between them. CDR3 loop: CASSQTGPGTGELFF. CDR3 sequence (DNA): TGCGCCAGCAGTCAAACAGGGCCTGGCACCGGGGAGCTGTTTTTT.

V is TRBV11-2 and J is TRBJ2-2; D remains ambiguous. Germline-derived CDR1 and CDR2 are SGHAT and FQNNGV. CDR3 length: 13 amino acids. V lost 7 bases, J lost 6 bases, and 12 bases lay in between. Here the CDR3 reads CASKLLSAGELFF. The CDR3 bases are TGTGCCAGCAAACTCCTATCGGCCGGGGAGCTGTTTTTT.

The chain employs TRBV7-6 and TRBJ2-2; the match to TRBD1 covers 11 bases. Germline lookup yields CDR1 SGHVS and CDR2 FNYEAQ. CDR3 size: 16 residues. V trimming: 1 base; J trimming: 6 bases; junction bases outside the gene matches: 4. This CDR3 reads CASSLGTGGASGELFF. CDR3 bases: TGTGCCAGCAGCTTAGGGACAGGGGGCGCGTCCGGGGAGCTGTTTTTT.

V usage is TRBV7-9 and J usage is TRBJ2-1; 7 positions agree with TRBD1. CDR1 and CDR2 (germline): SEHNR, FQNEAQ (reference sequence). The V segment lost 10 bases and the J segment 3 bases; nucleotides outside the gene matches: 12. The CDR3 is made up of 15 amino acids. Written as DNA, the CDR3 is TGTGCCACCCCGAAGGAGGACAGGCTCTACAATGAGCAGTTCTTC. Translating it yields CATPKEDRLYNEQFF.

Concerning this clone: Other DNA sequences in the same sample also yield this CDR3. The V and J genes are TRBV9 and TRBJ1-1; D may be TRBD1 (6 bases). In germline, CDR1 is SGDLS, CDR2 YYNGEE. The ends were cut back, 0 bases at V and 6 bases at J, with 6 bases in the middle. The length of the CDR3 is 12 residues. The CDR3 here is CASSVEGAEAFF. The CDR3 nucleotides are TGTGCCAGCAGCGTAGAGGGGGCTGAAGCTTTCTTT.

The CDR3 DNA is TGCGCCAGCAGCCAAGAGTCACAAGTCAAAAACATTCAGTACTTC. Translation gives CASSQESQVKNIQYF. The chain links TRBV4-3 to TRBJ2-4; D is ambiguous. Looked up from germline, CDR1 is LGHNA and CDR2 is YSLEER. There are 15 residues in the CDR3. The V end was cut by 0 bases, the J end by 3 bases, with 9 bases between.

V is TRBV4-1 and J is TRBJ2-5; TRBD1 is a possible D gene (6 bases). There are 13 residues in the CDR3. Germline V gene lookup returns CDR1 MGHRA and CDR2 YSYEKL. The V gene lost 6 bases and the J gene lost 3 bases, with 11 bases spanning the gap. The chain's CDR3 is CASRPTGKETQYF. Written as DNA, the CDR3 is TGCGCCAGCAGACCTACAGGGAAAGAGACCCAGTACTTC.

The CDR3: CASSWSTGDYGYTF. The CDR3, as DNA: TGTGCCAGCAGCTGGTCGACAGGGGATTATGGCTACACCTTC. This chain connects TRBV5-6 to TRBJ1-2; 8 bases are shared with TRBD1. The germline V gene has CDR1 SGHDT and CDR2 YYEEEE. V shed 3 bases and J 5 bases; nucleotides not matched to a gene: 6. This CDR3 region has 14 residues.

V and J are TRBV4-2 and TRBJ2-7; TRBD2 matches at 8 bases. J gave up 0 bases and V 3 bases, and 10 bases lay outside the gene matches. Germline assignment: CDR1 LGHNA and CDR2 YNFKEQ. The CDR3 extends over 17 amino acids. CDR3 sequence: CASSHQPGLESSYEQYF. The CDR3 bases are TGTGCCAGCAGCCATCAACCGGGACTAGAGAGCTCCTACGAGCAGTACTTC.